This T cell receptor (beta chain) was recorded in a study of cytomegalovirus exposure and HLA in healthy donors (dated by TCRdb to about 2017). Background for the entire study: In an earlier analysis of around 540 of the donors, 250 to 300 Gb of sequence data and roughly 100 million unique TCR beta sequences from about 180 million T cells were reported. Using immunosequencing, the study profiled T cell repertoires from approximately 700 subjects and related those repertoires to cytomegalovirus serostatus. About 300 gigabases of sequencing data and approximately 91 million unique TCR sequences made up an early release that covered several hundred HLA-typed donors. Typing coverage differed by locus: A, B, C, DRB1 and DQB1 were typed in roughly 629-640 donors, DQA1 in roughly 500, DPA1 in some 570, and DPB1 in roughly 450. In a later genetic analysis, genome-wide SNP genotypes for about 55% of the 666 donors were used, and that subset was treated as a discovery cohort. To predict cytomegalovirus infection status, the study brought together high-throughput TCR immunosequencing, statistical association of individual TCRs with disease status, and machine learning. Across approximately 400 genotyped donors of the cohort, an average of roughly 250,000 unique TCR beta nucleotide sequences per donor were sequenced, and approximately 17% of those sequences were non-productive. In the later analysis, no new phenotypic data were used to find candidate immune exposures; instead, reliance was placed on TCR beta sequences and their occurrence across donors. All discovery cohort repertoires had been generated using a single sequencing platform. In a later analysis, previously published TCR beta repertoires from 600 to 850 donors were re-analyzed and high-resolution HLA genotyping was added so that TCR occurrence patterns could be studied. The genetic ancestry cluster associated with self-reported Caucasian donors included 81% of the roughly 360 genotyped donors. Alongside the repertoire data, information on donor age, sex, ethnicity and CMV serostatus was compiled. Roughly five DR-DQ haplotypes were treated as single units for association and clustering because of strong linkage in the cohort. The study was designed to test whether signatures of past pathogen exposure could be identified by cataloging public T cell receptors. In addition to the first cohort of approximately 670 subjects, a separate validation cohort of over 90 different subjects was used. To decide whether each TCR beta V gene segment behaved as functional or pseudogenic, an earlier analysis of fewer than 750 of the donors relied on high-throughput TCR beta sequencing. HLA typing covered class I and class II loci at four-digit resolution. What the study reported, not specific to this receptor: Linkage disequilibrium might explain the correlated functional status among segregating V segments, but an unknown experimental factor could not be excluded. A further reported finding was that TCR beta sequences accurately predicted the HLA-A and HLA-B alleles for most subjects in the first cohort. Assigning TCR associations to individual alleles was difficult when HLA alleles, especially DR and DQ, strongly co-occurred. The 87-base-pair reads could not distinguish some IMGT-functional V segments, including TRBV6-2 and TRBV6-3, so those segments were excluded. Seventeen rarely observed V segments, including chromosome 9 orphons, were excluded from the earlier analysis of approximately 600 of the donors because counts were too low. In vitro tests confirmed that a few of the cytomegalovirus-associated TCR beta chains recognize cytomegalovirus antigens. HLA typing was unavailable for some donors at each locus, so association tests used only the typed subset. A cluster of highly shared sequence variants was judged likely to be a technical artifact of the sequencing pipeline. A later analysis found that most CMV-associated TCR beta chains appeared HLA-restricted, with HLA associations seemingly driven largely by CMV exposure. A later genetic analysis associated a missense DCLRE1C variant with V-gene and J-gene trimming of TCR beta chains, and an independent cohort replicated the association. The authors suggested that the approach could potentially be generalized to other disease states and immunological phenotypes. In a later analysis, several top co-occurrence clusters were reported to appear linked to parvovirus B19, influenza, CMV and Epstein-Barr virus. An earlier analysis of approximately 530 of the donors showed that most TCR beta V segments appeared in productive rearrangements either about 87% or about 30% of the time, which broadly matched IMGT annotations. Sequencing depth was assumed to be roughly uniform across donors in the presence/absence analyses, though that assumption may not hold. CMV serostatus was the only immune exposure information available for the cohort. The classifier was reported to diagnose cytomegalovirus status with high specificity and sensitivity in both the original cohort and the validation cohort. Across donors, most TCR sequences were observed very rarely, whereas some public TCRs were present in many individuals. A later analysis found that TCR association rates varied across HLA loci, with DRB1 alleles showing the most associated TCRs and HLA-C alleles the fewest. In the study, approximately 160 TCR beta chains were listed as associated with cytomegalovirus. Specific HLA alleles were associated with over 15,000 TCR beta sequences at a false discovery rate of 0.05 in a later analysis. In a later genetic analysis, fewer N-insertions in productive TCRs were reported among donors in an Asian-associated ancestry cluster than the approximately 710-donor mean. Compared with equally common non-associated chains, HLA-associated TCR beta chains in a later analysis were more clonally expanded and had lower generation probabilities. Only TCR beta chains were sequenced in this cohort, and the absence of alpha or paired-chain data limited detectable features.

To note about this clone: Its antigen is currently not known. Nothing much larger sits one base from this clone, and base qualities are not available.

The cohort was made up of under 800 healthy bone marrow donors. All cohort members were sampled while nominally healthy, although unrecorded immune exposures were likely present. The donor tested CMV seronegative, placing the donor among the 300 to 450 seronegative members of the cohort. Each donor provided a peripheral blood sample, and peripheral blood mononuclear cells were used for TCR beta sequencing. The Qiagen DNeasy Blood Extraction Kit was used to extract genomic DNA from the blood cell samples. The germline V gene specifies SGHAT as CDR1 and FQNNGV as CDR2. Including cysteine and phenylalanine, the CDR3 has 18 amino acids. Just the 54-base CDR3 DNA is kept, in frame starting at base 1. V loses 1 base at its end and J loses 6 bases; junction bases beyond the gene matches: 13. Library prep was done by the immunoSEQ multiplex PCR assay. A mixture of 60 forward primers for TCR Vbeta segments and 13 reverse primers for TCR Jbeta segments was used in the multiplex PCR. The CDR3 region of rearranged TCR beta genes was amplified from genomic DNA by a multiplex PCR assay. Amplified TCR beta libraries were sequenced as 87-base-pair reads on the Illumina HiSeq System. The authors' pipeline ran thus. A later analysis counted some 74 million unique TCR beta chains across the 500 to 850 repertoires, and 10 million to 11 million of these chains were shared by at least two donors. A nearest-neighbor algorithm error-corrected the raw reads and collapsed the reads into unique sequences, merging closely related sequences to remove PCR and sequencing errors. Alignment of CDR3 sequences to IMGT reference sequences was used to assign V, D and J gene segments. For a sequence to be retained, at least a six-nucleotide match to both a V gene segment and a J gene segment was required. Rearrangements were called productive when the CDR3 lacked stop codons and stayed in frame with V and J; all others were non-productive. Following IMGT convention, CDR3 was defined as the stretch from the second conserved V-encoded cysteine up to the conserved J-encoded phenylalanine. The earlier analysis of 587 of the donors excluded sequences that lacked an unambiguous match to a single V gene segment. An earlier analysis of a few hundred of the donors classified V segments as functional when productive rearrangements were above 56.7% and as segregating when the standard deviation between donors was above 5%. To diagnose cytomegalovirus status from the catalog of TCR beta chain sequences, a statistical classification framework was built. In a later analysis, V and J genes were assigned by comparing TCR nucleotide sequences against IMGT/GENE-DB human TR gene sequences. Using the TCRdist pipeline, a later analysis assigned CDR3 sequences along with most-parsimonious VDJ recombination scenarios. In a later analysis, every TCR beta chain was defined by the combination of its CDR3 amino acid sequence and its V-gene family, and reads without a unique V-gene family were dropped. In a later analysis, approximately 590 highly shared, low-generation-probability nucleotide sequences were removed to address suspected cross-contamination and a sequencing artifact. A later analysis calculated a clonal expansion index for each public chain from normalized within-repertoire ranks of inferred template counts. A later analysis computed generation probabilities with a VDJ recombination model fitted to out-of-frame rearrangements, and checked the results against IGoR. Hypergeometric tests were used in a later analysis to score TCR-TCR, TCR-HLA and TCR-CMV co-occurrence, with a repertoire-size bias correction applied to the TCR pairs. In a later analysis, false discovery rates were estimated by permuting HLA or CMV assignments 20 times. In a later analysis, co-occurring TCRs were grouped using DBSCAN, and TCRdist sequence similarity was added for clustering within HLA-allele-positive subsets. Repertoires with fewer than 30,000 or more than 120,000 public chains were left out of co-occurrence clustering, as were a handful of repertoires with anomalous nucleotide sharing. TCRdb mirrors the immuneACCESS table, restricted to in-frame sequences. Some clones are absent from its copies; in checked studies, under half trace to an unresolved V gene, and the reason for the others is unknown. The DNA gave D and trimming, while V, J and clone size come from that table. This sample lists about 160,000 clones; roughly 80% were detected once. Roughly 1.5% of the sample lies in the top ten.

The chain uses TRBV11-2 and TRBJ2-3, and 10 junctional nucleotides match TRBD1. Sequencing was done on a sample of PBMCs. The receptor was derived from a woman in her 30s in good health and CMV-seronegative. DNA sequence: TGTGCCAGCAGCTTAGGACGCTTTTTGGGACAGGGGTTGGATACGCAGTATTTT. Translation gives CASSLGRFLGQGLDTQYF.